The sequence of this TCR beta chain was determined in a study of cytomegalovirus exposure and HLA in healthy donors. Regarding the study as a whole: The finding came from a later analysis; first-cohort TCR clusters tended to co-occur in the 95 to 150 validation repertoires.

This clone was observed a single time. Its antigen is unidentified. V was clipped by 3 bases and J by 0 bases, with 12 bases between them. This CDR3 has 15 amino acids. CDR1 and CDR2 from the germline V gene are SGHVS and FNYEAQ. Assay used: immunoSEQ multiplex PCR; TCRdb lists only in-frame clones, some missing. Of approximately 150,000 clones in the sample, about 89% were seen once. The TCR comes from a woman aged 18 to 35 in good health and CMV-seropositive. The chain uses TRBV7-6 and TRBJ2-7; weak D call: TRBD2 (6 bases). Sequencing used PBMCs. The CDR3 loop reads CASSLGVRGSYEQYF. As DNA, the CDR3 is TGTGCCAGCAGCTTGGGAGTGCGGGGCTCCTACGAGCAGTACTTC.